This T cell receptor (beta chain) was sequenced for a study of shared clonotypes between healthy human individuals. Libraries were prepared by immunoSEQ multiplex PCR; TCRdb keeps only in-frame clonotypes and omits some of them. The data show some 1 million clones, approximately 70% seen once. The germline CDR1 and CDR2 sequences are SGHNT and YYREEE (reference sequence). The CDR3 spans 15 residues. Unmatched junction bases numbered 1, after V lost 0 bases and J lost 1 base. As to this clone: Other nucleotide sequences from this sample produce the same CDR3.

V gene TRBV5-4 combines with J gene TRBJ2-7; the match to TRBD2 covers 10 bases. This clonotype originated in a man between 18 and 29 years old in good health. The material sequenced was memory CD4+ T cells sorted from blood. Subset given: CD45RA-negative fraction. CDR3 sequence (DNA): TGTGCCAGCAGCTTGGGGACTAGCGGTTCCTACGAGCAGTACTTC. This sequence encodes CASSLGTSGSYEQYF.